This T cell receptor beta chain was captured by sequencing in a study of T cell repertoires in cytomegalovirus infection. About the research overall: It can be stated that public TCR beta signatures indicated CMV infection as well as a matching HLA type.

Per the germline V gene, CDR1 is MNHNY and CDR2 is SVGAGI (reference sequence). The J segment lost 5 bases and the V segment lost 5 bases, leaving 2 bases of the junction unmatched. The CDR3 has 13 residues. TCRdb reprocessed the reads via MiXCR and lists one record per CDR3 protein. In the table there are about 260,000 distinct CDR3 sequences, roughly 13% of which are singletons. This clonotype was detected ten times or more. Its matching antigen is unknown. Findings of the study overall: CMV-specific TCR beta clonotypes restricted by HLA-C dominated the ex vivo response. Adding up the frequency of public TCR beta families identified people who carried CMV plus the relevant HLA.

The sequence derives from a human donor in good health (CMV status not recorded). Some clones in this sample may be carry-over from other donors' samples. This rearrangement joins TRBV6-6 to TRBJ2-5; 10 nucleotides agree with TRBD1. Sequencing used PBMCs. The CDR3 is CASSMTGGETQYF. The CDR3 DNA reads TGTGCCAGCAGTATGACAGGGGGCGAGACCCAGTACTTC.